The text below deals with one T cell receptor (beta chain). Profiling relied on immunoSEQ multiplex PCR, and the TCRdb table lists in-frame clones only, not all of them. This table holds approximately 300,000 clones, 70% to 90% found once. This sample is part of a study of blood T cell repertoires in COVID-19. Those enrolled, adults aged roughly 18 to 89 years, came from 24 US areas. Either two negative PCRs, clearance, or symptom resolution qualified Cohort 3 donors as recovered. Source material: PBMCs or T cells enriched from blood (not recorded which). This TCR derives from a man younger than 45 who had recovered from COVID-19.

The chain's CDR3 is CATSREYRVKETQYF. The CDR3 region has the DNA TGTGCCACCAGCAGAGAGTACAGGGTGAAAGAGACCCAGTACTTC. The genes are TRBV15 and TRBJ2-5; D is perhaps TRBD1 (6 bases). Germline V lookup: CDR1 LNHNV, CDR2 YYDKDF (reference sequence). The CDR3 contains 15 residues. V was pared by 0 bases and J by 3 bases, with 11 bases between.